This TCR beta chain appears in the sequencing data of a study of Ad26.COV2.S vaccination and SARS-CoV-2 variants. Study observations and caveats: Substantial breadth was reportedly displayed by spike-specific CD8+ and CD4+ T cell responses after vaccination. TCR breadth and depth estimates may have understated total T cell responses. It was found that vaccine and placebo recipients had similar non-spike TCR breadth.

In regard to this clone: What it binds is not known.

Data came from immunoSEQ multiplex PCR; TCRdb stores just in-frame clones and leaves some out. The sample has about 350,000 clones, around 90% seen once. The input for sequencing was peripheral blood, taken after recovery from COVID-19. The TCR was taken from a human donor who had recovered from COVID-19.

CDR3 nucleotide sequence: TGCGCCAGCAGCCAGGGTACAGGGTCTAATGAAAAACTGTTTTTT. This sequence encodes CASSQGTGSNEKLFF. V is TRBV4-3 and J is TRBJ1-4; tentatively, D is TRBD1 (6 bases). Trimming shortened V by 3 bases and J by 3 bases, and 11 bases separated the two germline ends. This CDR3 spans 15 amino acids. Germline assignment: CDR1 LGHNA and CDR2 YSLEER.